This T cell receptor (beta chain) stems from a study of cytomegalovirus exposure and HLA in healthy donors. The donors gave bone marrow, and they were healthy. Losses at the gene ends were 4 bases for V and 3 bases for J; bases not matched to a gene: 3. This CDR3 spans 13 amino acids. Germline V lookup: CDR1 SGHRS, CDR2 YFSETQ. 60 Vbeta and 13 Jbeta primers were used in PCR. Method: immunoSEQ multiplex PCR; TCRdb's copy keeps in-frame clones and lacks some. The sample yields about 190,000 clones, 70% to 80% seen once. The V and J genes are TRBV5-1 and TRBJ2-7, with TRBD2 matching over 8 bases. Sequencing was done on a sample of PBMCs. The sequence was collected from a woman aged 25 to 39 in good health and CMV-seropositive. The CDR3 DNA follows: TGCGCCAGCAGCGACGGGGGGGTCTACGAGCAGTACTTC. Its translation: CASSDGGVYEQYF.